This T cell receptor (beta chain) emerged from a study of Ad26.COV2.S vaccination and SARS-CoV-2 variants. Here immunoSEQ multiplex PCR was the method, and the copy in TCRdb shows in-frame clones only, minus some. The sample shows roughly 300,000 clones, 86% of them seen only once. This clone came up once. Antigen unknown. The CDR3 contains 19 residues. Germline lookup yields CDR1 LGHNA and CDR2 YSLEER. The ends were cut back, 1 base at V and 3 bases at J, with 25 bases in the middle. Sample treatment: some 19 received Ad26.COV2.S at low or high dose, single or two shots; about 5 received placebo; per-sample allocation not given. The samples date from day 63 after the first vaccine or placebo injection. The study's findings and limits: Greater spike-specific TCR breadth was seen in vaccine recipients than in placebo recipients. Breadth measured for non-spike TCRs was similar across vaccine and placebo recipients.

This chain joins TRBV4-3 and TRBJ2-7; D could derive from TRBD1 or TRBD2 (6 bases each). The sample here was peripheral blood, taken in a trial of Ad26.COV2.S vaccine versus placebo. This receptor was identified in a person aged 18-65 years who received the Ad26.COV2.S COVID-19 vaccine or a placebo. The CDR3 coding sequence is TGCGCCAGCAGCCAAGCCAACTATGGGAAGGGGGGTTACCACTACGAGCAGTACTTC. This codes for CASSQANYGKGGYHYEQYF.